The 14 T cell receptor beta chains below all came from one sample that was sequenced in a study of CD8 T cells in ankylosing spondylitis. TCRdb itself ran the 5' RACE reads through MiXCR, one entry per CDR3 protein. This sample has 150,000 to 200,000 distinct CDR3 sequences, with roughly 13% found just once. Sequenced: blood, either unsorted or a sorted T cell fraction (not recorded which). These receptors were obtained from a female donor with ankylosing spondylitis or in good health (not recorded which).

This clonotype has ten or more counts. The gene calls are TRBV29-1 and TRBJ1-5, with D maybe TRBD1 (5 bases). Between the trimmed V and J ends, which lost 4 bases and 6 bases, there was a span of 13 bases. Germline V gene sequence: CDR1 SQVTM, CDR2 ANQGSEA. The CDR3 length is 13 residues. CDR3 sequence: CSVGQGGTQPQHF. The CDR3 nucleotides are TGCAGCGTTGGGCAGGGAGGAACTCAGCCCCAGCATTTT.

Ten or more counts support this clonotype. The rearrangement links TRBV7-2 to TRBJ1-1; tentative D call: TRBD1 (6 bases). V shed 4 bases and J shed 4 bases, with 13 bases lying between them. This CDR3 is 14 amino acids long. In germline, CDR1 is SGHTA, CDR2 FQGNSA. The CDR3 sequence: CASSSTGLSTEAFF. CDR3 DNA: TGTGCCAGCAGCTCGACAGGACTTTCCACTGAAGCTTTCTTT.

J is TRBJ2-7 and V is TRBV19, with D possibly being TRBD1 (5 bases). V was clipped by 3 bases and J by 6 bases, with 24 bases between them. Germline V gene lookup returns CDR1 LNHDA and CDR2 SQIVND (reference sequence). CDR3 length equals 17 residues. The CDR3: CASSIQASTAKGSEQYF. CDR3 in DNA: TGTGCCAGTAGTATTCAGGCCTCAACCGCTAAGGGGTCCGAGCAGTACTTC.

This sequence joins TRBV24-1 and TRBJ2-3; D unclear. V was clipped by 7 bases and J by 0 bases, with 7 bases between them. The CDR3 is made up of 13 amino acids. Germline values: CDR1 KGHDR, CDR2 SFDVKD. The CDR3 DNA reads TGTGCCACCAGAGACCTTAGCACAGATACGCAGTATTTT. Encoded protein: CATRDLSTDTQYF.

The chain is built from TRBV30 and TRBJ1-6; maybe TRBD1 (6 bases). CDR3 length: 14 residues. With 0 bases removed from V and 9 bases from J, the gap between germline ends came to 12 bases. CDR1 and CDR2 from the germline V gene are GTSNPN and SVGIG (reference sequence). CDR3 residues: CAWSVRGRGSPLHF. The CDR3 region has the DNA TGTGCCTGGAGTGTACGCGGCAGGGGTTCACCCCTCCACTTT.

This clonotype occurred many times. The chain is built from TRBV4-2 and TRBJ2-2; TRBD1 matches at 10 bases. Germline values: CDR1 LGHNA, CDR2 YNFKEQ. J lost 6 bases, V lost 1 base, and 5 bases had no gene match. The CDR3 length is 16 residues. This chain's CDR3 is CASSQVQGTGAGELFF. CDR3 DNA: TGTGCCAGCAGCCAAGTTCAGGGGACAGGGGCCGGGGAGCTGTTTTTT.

A word on this clonotype: This may stem from a read error, because a much larger clone lies one nucleotide away. CDR3 nucleotide sequence: TGCGCCAGCAGCCAGGGGACAGGGGGCGGCACTGAAACTTTCTTT. Translated: CASSQGTGGGTETFF. The J gene is TRBJ1-1, the V gene TRBV4-3, with 12 bases fitting TRBD1. Germline V gene lookup returns CDR1 LGHNA and CDR2 YSLEER. This CDR3 has 15 residues.

This clonotype has only a few counts. The V and J genes are TRBV18 and TRBJ2-1, with D hard to call. The CDR3 spans 16 residues. The germline V and J ends were trimmed by 4 bases and 4 bases, with 17 bases remaining between them. Germline CDR1 KGHSH, CDR2 LQKENI. The CDR3 loop reads CASSLMKAGLYNEQFF. As DNA, the CDR3 is TGTGCCAGCTCACTAATGAAAGCAGGCCTTTACAATGAGCAGTTCTTC.

The table lists this clonotype with a few counts. The J gene is TRBJ2-1, the V gene TRBV7-3; possibly TRBD1 for D (5 bases). Germline assignment: CDR1 SGHTA and CDR2 FQGTGA. The CDR3 consists of 15 residues. With 0 bases removed from V and 7 bases from J, the gap between germline ends came to 13 bases. CDR3 bases: TGTGCCAGCAGCTTAACAGGGGCCCCTTCGAATGAGCAGTTCTTC. Translated, it gives CASSLTGAPSNEQFF.

This chain joins TRBV5-1 and TRBJ2-7; D is unclear. Between the trimmed V and J ends, which lost 0 bases and 0 bases, there was a span of 4 bases. This CDR3 region has 13 residues. Germline V CDR1 and CDR2: SGHRS, YFSETQ. The CDR3 DNA follows: TGCGCCAGCAGCTTGGCGCTCTCCTACGAGCAGTACTTC. It codes for CASSLALSYEQYF.

There are a few counts of this clonotype. This sequence joins TRBV5-1 and TRBJ2-6, with D maybe TRBD1 (6 bases). In germline, CDR1 is SGHRS, CDR2 YFSETQ. This CDR3 comprises 18 residues. V gave up 5 bases and J gave up 4 bases, with 22 bases separating them. CDR3 coding DNA: TGCGCCAGCAGACCCGATTACGTTTCAGGGGTGGGGGCCAACGTCCTGACTTTC. This sequence encodes CASRPDYVSGVGANVLTF.

This clonotype was recorded at least ten times. The rearrangement uses TRBV6-1 and TRBJ1-1, with 8 bases identical to TRBD1. V shed 3 bases, J shed 2 bases, and the junction held 2 bases outside the gene matches. The CDR3 runs to 14 residues. CDR1 is MNHNS, CDR2 SASEGT, per germline. The CDR3 region is CASSDRGLNTEAFF. The CDR3 bases are TGTGCCAGCAGTGACAGGGGGCTAAACACTGAAGCTTTCTTT.

The chain recombines TRBV6-2 or TRBV6-3 with TRBJ2-1; no reliable D call. Trimming shortened V by 0 bases and J by 0 bases, and 9 bases separated the two germline ends. The CDR3 runs 16 residues. Germline CDR1 reads MNHEY; CDR2 reads SVGEGT. The CDR3 region is CASSYSLGRSYNEQFF. CDR3 sequence (DNA): TGTGCCAGCAGTTACTCGCTAGGCCGCTCCTACAATGAGCAGTTCTTC.

This clonotype was seen at least ten times. The chain uses TRBV12-3 or TRBV12-4 and TRBJ2-4; D is perhaps TRBD1 (6 bases). The CDR3 spans 14 residues. The germline V and J ends were trimmed by 6 bases and 0 bases, with 9 bases remaining between them. CDR3 nucleotides: TGTGCCAGCAGCGGACAGATAGCCAAAAACATTCAGTACTTC. As protein: CASSGQIAKNIQYF.